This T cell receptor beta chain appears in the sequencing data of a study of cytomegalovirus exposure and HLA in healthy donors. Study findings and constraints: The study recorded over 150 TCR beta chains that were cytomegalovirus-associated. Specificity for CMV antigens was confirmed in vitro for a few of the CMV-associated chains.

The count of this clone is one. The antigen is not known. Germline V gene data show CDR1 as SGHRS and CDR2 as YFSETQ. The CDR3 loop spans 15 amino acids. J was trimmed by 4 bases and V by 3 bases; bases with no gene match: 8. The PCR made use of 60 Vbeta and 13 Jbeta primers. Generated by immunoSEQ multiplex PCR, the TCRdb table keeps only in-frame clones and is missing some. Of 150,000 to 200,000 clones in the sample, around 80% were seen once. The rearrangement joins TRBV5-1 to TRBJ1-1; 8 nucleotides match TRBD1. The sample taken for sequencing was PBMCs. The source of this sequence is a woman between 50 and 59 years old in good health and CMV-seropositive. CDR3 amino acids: CASSSAAGGITEAFF. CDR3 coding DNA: TGCGCCAGCAGCTCGGCCGCAGGGGGCATCACTGAAGCTTTCTTT.